This TCR beta chain originates from a study of T cells in Graves' hyperthyroidism and ophthalmopathy. The investigators amplified TCR beta CDR3 regions from RNA transcripts. The HTBI primer set was used in a first-round RT-PCR of the TCR CDR3. TCRdb called the multiplex PCR reads again in MiXCR, with one record for every CDR3 protein. The repertoire holds fewer than 500,000 distinct CDR3 sequences, approximately 13% seen once, with less than 25% in the top ten. Germline V lookup: CDR1 SNHLY, CDR2 FYNNEI. There are 13 residues in the CDR3. Trimming took off 6 bases at V and 0 bases at J, with 8 bases between the two ends. This clonotype was observed many times. Newly diagnosed hyperthyroidism, duration under 2 months, in patients aged 18 to 65.

The sample was blood. This chain joins TRBV2 and TRBJ2-5; D is perhaps TRBD2 (6 bases). The receptor was isolated from a man aged 25 to 40 with Graves' hyperthyroidism that later progressed to Graves' ophthalmopathy. The CDR3 is CASSRDYQETQYF. The CDR3, as DNA: TGTGCCAGCAGCCGGGACTACCAAGAGACCCAGTACTTC.